This entry lists 14 T cell receptor beta chains sequenced from one sample in a study of T cell responses to AZD1222 COVID-19 vaccine. Measured with immunoSEQ multiplex PCR; TCRdb has only the in-frame clones, and not every one. This sample has more than 70,000 clones, with roughly nine tenths found just once. The sequencing here drew on peripheral blood, taken 28 days after the second AZD1222 dose. These receptors were obtained from an adult who received the AZD1222 COVID-19 vaccine.

The rearrangement joins TRBV5-1 to TRBJ2-7; either TRBD1 or TRBD2 may supply D (8 bases each). Deletions cut 0 bases from V and 2 bases from J, with 33 bases between. Germline lookup yields CDR1 SGHRS and CDR2 YFSETQ. The CDR3 loop spans 22 amino acids. CDR3 region: CASSLAGQGSFPQRGRAYEQYF. The CDR3 nucleotides are TGCGCCAGCAGCTTGGCCGGACAGGGCAGTTTCCCGCAGCGGGGGAGGGCCTACGAGCAGTACTTC.

The chain combines TRBV30 with TRBJ1-4; no clear D gene. Germline assignment: CDR1 GTSNPN and CDR2 SVGIG (reference sequence). V lost 0 bases, J lost 15 bases, and 11 bases lay in between. The CDR3 has 11 amino acids. CDR3: CAWSVYNKVFF. CDR3 nucleotide sequence: TGTGCCTGGAGTGTTTACAACAAGGTGTTTTTT.

The rearrangement uses TRBV9 and TRBJ2-2; D is unresolved. This CDR3 contains 12 residues. Germline CDR1 reads SGDLS; CDR2 reads YYNGEE. Trimming left V 0 bases short and J 6 bases short, with 3 bases between. The CDR3 sequence: CASSVGSGELFF. The CDR3 DNA is TGTGCCAGCAGCGTAGGTTCCGGGGAGCTGTTTTTT.

The J gene is TRBJ1-1, the V gene TRBV4-2, with a tentative D call TRBD1 (6 bases). Trimming took off 1 base at V and 1 base at J, with 10 bases between the two ends. Germline CDR1 and CDR2: LGHNA and YNFKEQ. The CDR3 totals 15 residues. CDR3 nucleotides: TGTGCCAGCAGCCAAGTGGACAGACAGAACACTGAAGCTTTCTTT. Protein product: CASSQVDRQNTEAFF.

This rearrangement joins TRBV10-3 to TRBJ1-1, with D unclear. The CDR3 extends over 13 amino acids. The ends were cut back, 2 bases at V and 1 base at J, with 5 bases in the middle. Germline CDR1 and CDR2: ENHRY and SYGVKD. CDR3 coding DNA: TGTGCCATCAGTGAGGGTGGGAACACTGAAGCTTTCTTT. It is translated as CAISEGGNTEAFF.

The V and J genes are TRBV9 and TRBJ1-6, with unresolved D. Germline assignment: CDR1 SGDLS and CDR2 YYNGEE. CDR3 length: 12 residues. Trimming removed 2 bases from V and 6 bases from J, with 3 bases in between. The CDR3 DNA follows: TGTGCCAGCAGCGTTAGTAATTCACCCCTCCACTTT. This encodes CASSVSNSPLHF.

The V gene is TRBV7-3, the J gene TRBJ1-3; no clear D gene. Germline CDR1 reads SGHTA; CDR2 reads FQGTGA. This CDR3 comprises 16 residues. V lost 2 bases and J 0 bases, leaving 11 bases between the germline ends. The CDR3 loop is CASSLLQHLSGNTIYF. For the CDR3, the DNA is TGTGCCAGCAGCTTATTGCAGCACCTCTCTGGAAACACCATATATTTT.

This clone was picked up a small number of times. The CDR3 DNA reads TGTGCCAGCACGAACAGGGGAAGAAACACCATATATTTT. Translation: CASTNRGRNTIYF. V gene TRBV11-2 combines with J gene TRBJ1-3; 7 nucleotides match TRBD1. Germline-derived CDR1 and CDR2 are SGHAT and FQNNGV. The V and J ends lost 7 bases and 5 bases, in that order; junction bases with no gene match: 5. The CDR3 is made up of 13 amino acids.

V usage is TRBV6-5 and J usage is TRBJ2-5; D ambiguous. Germline V gene lookup returns CDR1 MNHEY and CDR2 SVGAGI. The V end lost 4 bases, the J end lost 1 base, and 1 base lay between the germline ends. The CDR3 loop spans 11 amino acids. The CDR3 reads CASSFQETQYF. Here the CDR3 DNA reads TGTGCCAGCAGTTTCCAAGAGACCCAGTACTTC.

The chain uses TRBV10-3 and TRBJ1-1; TRBD1 is a possible D gene (5 bases). The CDR3 loop spans 14 amino acids. Germline CDR1 and CDR2: ENHRY and SYGVKD. The V and J ends lost 6 bases and 5 bases respectively, with 16 bases between them. CDR3 bases: TGTGCCATCAGGGGACCGCCCGGCCATACTGAAGCTTTCTTT. Residues: CAIRGPPGHTEAFF.

This clone was seen only once. The gene calls are TRBV6-5 and TRBJ2-2; 7 bases fit TRBD2. V was pared by 5 bases and J by 4 bases, with 4 bases of the junction left unmatched. Germline assignment: CDR1 MNHEY and CDR2 SVGAGI. The CDR3 is 14 residues long. CDR3 DNA: TGTGCCAGCAGTCCCGAGCGGGGCACCGGGGAGCTGTTTTTT. As protein: CASSPERGTGELFF.

The chain couples TRBV6-4 to TRBJ2-3, with TRBD2 identical over 10 bases. The germline gives CDR1 MRHNA, CDR2 SNTAGT. V lost 6 bases to trimming and J lost 0 bases; unmatched junction nucleotides: 9. The CDR3 sequence is 17 residues long. The CDR3 region is CASRWLAGAVSTDTQYF. Written as DNA, the CDR3 is TGTGCCAGCAGGTGGCTAGCGGGAGCGGTTAGCACAGATACGCAGTATTTT.

This sequence joins TRBV7-9 and TRBJ2-1; 8 nucleotides match TRBD2. This CDR3 has 15 amino acids. Germline lookup yields CDR1 SEHNR and CDR2 FQNEAQ (reference sequence). After removal of 0 bases from V and 2 bases from J, the junction contained 0 bases not matched to a gene. CDR3: CASSLASGTYNEQFF. CDR3 sequence (DNA): TGTGCCAGCAGCTTAGCTAGCGGGACCTACAATGAGCAGTTCTTC.

The chain couples TRBV9 to TRBJ2-1; D possibly corresponds to TRBD1 (6 bases). Germline V gene data show CDR1 as SGDLS and CDR2 as YYNGEE. CDR3 length: 16 residues. Trimming took 1 base from V and 4 from J, leaving 15 bases between them. As DNA, the CDR3 is TGTGCCAGCAGCGTATATCAGGGACAAATGTACAATGAGCAGTTCTTC. Translation gives CASSVYQGQMYNEQFF.